A single sample is the source of the 24 T cell receptor beta chains below, sequenced in a study of T cells in Graves' hyperthyroidism and ophthalmopathy. RNA transcripts served as the template for amplifying TCR beta CDR3 regions. HTBI primers were the set used in a first-round RT-PCR of the TCR CDR3. TCRdb re-called the multiplex PCR reads with MiXCR, one entry per CDR3 protein. The data hold hundreds of thousands of distinct CDR3 sequences, with approximately 42% observed a single time. Sequencing was performed on peripheral blood or thyroid tissue (not recorded which). All receptors come from an adult man with Graves' disease, either hyperthyroidism or ophthalmopathy (not recorded which).

For the CDR3, the DNA is TGTGCCAGCAGTCTAGAAGGGACAGTTCTTGGCTACACCTTC. Its protein product is CASSLEGTVLGYTF. This chain joins TRBV2 and TRBJ1-2; 7 nucleotides match TRBD1. CDR3 length: 14 amino acids. Germline V gene data show CDR1 as SNHLY and CDR2 as FYNNEI. V was clipped by 5 bases and J by 7 bases; unmatched bases: 10.

This clonotype has just a few counts. The gene calls are TRBV13 and TRBJ1-3; no clear D gene. The CDR3 sequence is 19 residues long. Germline CDR1 is PRHDT and CDR2 is FYEKMQ (reference sequence). The V end lost 0 bases, the J end lost 0 bases, and 18 bases lay between the germline ends. The CDR3 loop is CASSLGLSAVSFSGNTIYF. DNA of the CDR3: TGTGCCAGCAGCTTAGGCCTGTCTGCCGTTTCCTTCTCTGGAAACACCATATATTTT.

The CDR3 DNA follows: TGTGCCAGCAGTGCTAGCGGGCCGAACACTGAAGCTTTCTTT. Its protein is CASSASGPNTEAFF. V is TRBV2 and J is TRBJ1-1; no clear D gene. The germline V gene has CDR1 SNHLY and CDR2 FYNNEI. The CDR3 is 14 amino acids. Trimming left V 4 bases short and J 1 base short, with 10 bases between.

A word on this clonotype: Since the CDR3 does not end with the conserved phenylalanine or tryptophan, this likely comes from a read error. The DNA is omitted, as the CDR3 cannot be located on it reliably, and the CDR3 follows TCRdb's listing. The chain combines TRBV15 with TRBJ2-5; TRBD1, the D gene given by the table, was not confirmed from the DNA. The V gene's germline CDR1 is LNHNV and CDR2 YYDKDF (reference sequence). Inclusive of both ends, the CDR3 amounts to 10 amino acids. The CDR3 is CATSTGTGYY.

This clonotype has a handful of counts. The V call is TRBV20-1, the J call TRBJ2-7, with TRBD1 as a possible D gene (6 bases). Germline values: CDR1 DFQATT, CDR2 SNEGSKA (reference sequence). The CDR3 consists of 13 residues. The germline V and J ends were trimmed by 2 bases and 3 bases, with 11 bases remaining between them. CDR3: CSARFQQGYEQYF. CDR3 in DNA: TGCAGTGCTAGATTTCAACAGGGCTACGAGCAGTACTTC.

The chain uses TRBV7-2 and TRBJ1-1; 7 bases are a match to TRBD1. The J segment lost 0 bases and the V segment lost 3 bases, leaving 13 bases of the junction unmatched. Germline loops: CDR1 SGHTA, CDR2 FQGNSA. The CDR3 consists of 18 residues. The CDR3 spells CASSFRLYRGHLNTEAFF. The CDR3 coding sequence is TGTGCCAGCAGCTTCCGGTTATACAGGGGACATTTGAACACTGAAGCTTTCTTT. Using reference TRBV7-2 and TRBJ1-1 for the parts outside the CDR3, the full variable domain is GAGVSQSPSNKVTEKGKDVELRCDPISGHTALYWYRQSLGQGLEFLIYFQGNSAPDKSGLPSDRFSAERTGGSVSTLTIQRTQQEDSAVYLCASSFRLYRGHLNTEAFFGQGTRLTVV.

The V and J genes are TRBV5-1 and TRBJ2-7, with 7 bases matching TRBD2. The trim removed 0 bases at V and 3 bases at J, leaving 6 bases unmatched. The CDR3 runs 15 residues. Germline CDR1 reads SGHRS; CDR2 reads YFSETQ. CDR3 nucleotide sequence: TGCGCCAGCAGCTTGGTTGCGGGAGCTATCTACGAGCAGTACTTC. Translation gives CASSLVAGAIYEQYF. The full variable domain, in which reference TRBV5-1 and TRBJ2-7 provide the parts outside the CDR3, is KAGVTQTPRYLIKTRGQQVTLSCSPISGHRSVSWYQQTPGQGLQFLFEYFSETQRNKGNFPGRFSGRQFSNSRSEMNVSTLELGDSALYLCASSLVAGAIYEQYFGPGTRLTVT.

The sample holds many counts of this clonotype. This chain joins TRBV2 and TRBJ1-3; TRBD1 is a possible D gene (5 bases). Germline CDR1 is SNHLY and CDR2 is FYNNEI. V dropped 3 bases and J dropped 0 bases, with 6 bases sitting between them. The CDR3 consists of 14 residues. The CDR3 nucleotides read TGTGCCAGCAGTGAGGACAACTCTGGAAACACCATATATTTT. It translates to CASSEDNSGNTIYF.

The chain links TRBV20-1 to TRBJ2-7; 9 bases align to TRBD2. The CDR3 covers 15 residues. From germline, CDR1 is DFQATT and CDR2 SNEGSKA (reference sequence). The junction had 7 bases not matched to a gene; V was cut back by 3 bases and J by 1 base. Here the CDR3 DNA reads TGCAGTGCTAGCGCCCGACTAGCGGCGTCCTACGAGCAGTACTTC. It yields the protein CSASARLAASYEQYF.

As to this clonotype: This CDR3 is missing its conserved last phenylalanine or tryptophan, likely due to a read error. V gene TRBV29-1 combines with J gene TRBJ1-1; D is ambiguous. This CDR3 spans 11 amino acids. From germline, CDR1 is SQVTM and CDR2 ANQGSEA. Trimming took off 1 base at V and 2 bases at J, with 2 bases between the two ends. CDR3 nucleotides: TGCAGCGTTGAAGTTAACACTGAAGCTTTCCTT. It specifies CSVEVNTEAFL.

V usage is TRBV7-3 and J usage is TRBJ1-2; 8 bases map to TRBD1. This CDR3 has 14 amino acids. Germline CDR1 and CDR2: SGHTA and FQGTGA. With V trimmed by 6 bases and J by 7 bases, 10 bases remained unmatched. DNA of the CDR3: TGTGCCAGCAGTGATCGGCCAGGGGGCCGTGGCTACACCTTC. The encoded protein is CASSDRPGGRGYTF.

The chain couples TRBV11-1 to TRBJ1-2; no firm D call. In germline, CDR1 is SGHAT, CDR2 FQDESV (reference sequence). The CDR3 covers 14 residues. Trimming removed 8 bases from V and 4 bases from J, with 17 bases in between. CDR3 in amino acids: CASATTAETYGYTF. For the CDR3, the DNA is TGTGCCAGCGCAACCACCGCCGAGACCTATGGCTACACCTTC.

The table lists this clonotype with a few counts. V and J are TRBV5-5 and TRBJ1-5; 8 bases align to TRBD1. The CDR3 is 18 amino acids. Germline lookup yields CDR1 SGHKS and CDR2 YYEKEE (reference sequence). Losses at the gene ends were 4 bases for V and 1 base for J; bases not matched to a gene: 13. CDR3 in amino acids: CASSHGQGPISSNQPQHF. CDR3 DNA sequence: TGTGCCAGCAGCCATGGACAGGGACCTATATCAAGCAATCAGCCCCAGCATTTT. Complete variable domain (other parts from reference TRBV5-5 and TRBJ1-5): DAGVTQSPTHLIKTRGQQVTLRCSPISGHKSVSWYQQVLGQGPQFIFQYYEKEERGRGNFPDRFSARQFPNYSSELNVNALLLGDSALYLCASSHGQGPISSNQPQHFGDGTRLSIL.

In its sample, this clonotype was seen many times. The V call is TRBV2, the J call TRBJ1-6; a weak D match, TRBD1 (6 bases). Germline V gene data show CDR1 as SNHLY and CDR2 as FYNNEI. This CDR3 has 13 residues. V lost 7 bases and J 9 bases, leaving 13 bases between the germline ends. In DNA form, the CDR3 reads TGTGCCAGCAAAATGACAGGCACTTCACCCCTCCACTTT. It yields the protein CASKMTGTSPLHF.

This clonotype was detected a few times. The CDR3 here is CSARYAGRTGELFF. The CDR3 bases are TGCAGTGCTAGATATGCAGGCCGAACCGGGGAGCTGTTTTTT. This chain uses TRBV20-1 with TRBJ2-2; D gene ambiguous. V lost 2 bases and J 5 bases, leaving 12 bases between the germline ends. Germline CDR1 reads DFQATT; CDR2 reads SNEGSKA (reference sequence). The CDR3 totals 14 residues.

The J gene is TRBJ1-5, the V gene TRBV5-4, with D tentatively TRBD1 (6 bases). Germline CDR1 reads SGHNT; CDR2 reads YYREEE (reference sequence). The length of the CDR3 is 14 residues. With 4 bases removed from V and 5 bases from J, the gap between germline ends came to 13 bases. DNA of the CDR3: TGTGCCAGCAGCCACTGGGGGGGCGATCAGCCCCAGCATTTT. Protein sequence: CASSHWGGDQPQHF.

The genes are TRBV7-9 and TRBJ2-2; weak D call: TRBD2 (6 bases). Trimming shortened V by 7 bases and J by 5 bases, and 11 bases separated the two germline ends. From germline, CDR1 is SEHNR and CDR2 FQNEAQ (reference sequence). This CDR3 is 13 amino acids long. CDR3 sequence: CASITGVTGELFF. The DNA of the CDR3 is TGTGCCAGCATCACGGGAGTTACCGGGGAGCTGTTTTTT.

This clonotype showed up many times. The V gene is TRBV15, the J gene TRBJ1-4; 10 nucleotides line up with TRBD1. The ends lost 4 bases at V and 5 bases at J; junction bases unmatched: 4. Germline loops: CDR1 LNHNV, CDR2 YYDKDF (reference sequence). The CDR3 runs to 15 residues. CDR3 residues: CATSNGQGGNEKLFF. The CDR3 bases are TGTGCCACCAGCAACGGACAGGGGGGAAATGAAAAACTGTTTTTT.

The genes are TRBV7-9 and TRBJ1-4; 8 nucleotides align to TRBD1. Trimming at V came to 8 bases and at J to 7 bases, leaving 6 bases not matched to a gene. Germline CDR1 is SEHNR and CDR2 is FQNEAQ (reference sequence). The CDR3 has 13 residues. The CDR3 region is CASERTGSEKLFF. DNA for the CDR3: TGTGCCAGCGAAAGGACAGGGTCTGAAAAACTGTTTTTT.

This clonotype was counted between two and nine times. The rearrangement links TRBV9 to TRBJ2-5; D remains ambiguous. CDR1 and CDR2 (germline): SGDLS, YYNGEE. This CDR3 has 14 residues. Trimming cost V 0 bases and J 5 bases, with 11 bases left between them. CDR3 bases: TGTGCCAGCAGCGTAGGGTTGCTCAGGGAGACCCAGTACTTC. Encoded protein: CASSVGLLRETQYF.

This clonotype was seen many times. The chain joins TRBV29-1 to TRBJ1-2; 8 nucleotides match TRBD1. J lost 6 bases, V lost 4 bases, and 7 bases had no gene match. Germline lookup yields CDR1 SQVTM and CDR2 ANQGSEA. The CDR3 consists of 13 residues. CDR3 region: CSVGRTGRDGYTF. CDR3 in DNA: TGCAGCGTTGGACGGACAGGGAGAGATGGCTACACCTTC.

This clonotype was picked up many times. The rearrangement uses TRBV7-6 and TRBJ1-5; D might be TRBD1 (5 bases). Looked up from germline, CDR1 is SGHVS and CDR2 is FNYEAQ. With 6 bases removed from V and 7 bases from J, the gap between germline ends came to 13 bases. CDR3 length: 13 amino acids. DNA for the CDR3: TGTGCCAGCAGTCCAGGGAGGAACCAGCCCCAGCATTTT. This translates into CASSPGRNQPQHF.

This chain links TRBV7-3 with TRBJ2-5, with no clear D. In germline, CDR1 is SGHTA, CDR2 FQGTGA. The CDR3 sequence is 13 residues long. V was clipped by 5 bases and J by 11 bases, with 18 bases between them. The CDR3, as DNA: TGTGCCAGCAGCGATGGACGGCTACCGAATCAGTACTTC. As protein: CASSDGRLPNQYF.

With regard to this clonotype: No DNA is shown, since the ends of the CDR3 on it are uncertain; the CDR3 is the one TCRdb lists. This chain joins TRBV7-6 and TRBJ2-7; the table names TRBD1, a call not compared with the DNA. The CDR3 is 17 amino acids in total, end residues counted. Germline V gives CDR1 SGHVS, CDR2 FNYEAQ. The CDR3 sequence: CASSLVGQGSERMEQCF.